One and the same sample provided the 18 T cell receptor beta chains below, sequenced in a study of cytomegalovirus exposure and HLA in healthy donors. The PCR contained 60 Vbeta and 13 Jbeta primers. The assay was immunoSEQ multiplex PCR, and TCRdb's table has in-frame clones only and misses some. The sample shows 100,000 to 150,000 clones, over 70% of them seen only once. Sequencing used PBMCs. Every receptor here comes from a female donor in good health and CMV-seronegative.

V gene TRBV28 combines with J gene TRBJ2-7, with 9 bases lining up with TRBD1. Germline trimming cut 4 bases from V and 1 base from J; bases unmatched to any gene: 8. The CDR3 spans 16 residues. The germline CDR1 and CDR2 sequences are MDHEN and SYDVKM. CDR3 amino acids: CASSSPTGTGSYEQYF. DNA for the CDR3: TGTGCCAGCAGTTCCCCGACCGGGACAGGGTCCTACGAGCAGTACTTC.

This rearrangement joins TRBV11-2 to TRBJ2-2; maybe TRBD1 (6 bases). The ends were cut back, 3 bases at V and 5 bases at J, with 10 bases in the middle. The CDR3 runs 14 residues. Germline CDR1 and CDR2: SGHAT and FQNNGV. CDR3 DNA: TGTGCCAGCAGCTTGGGGGCTGGGACCGGGGAGCTGTTTTTT. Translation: CASSLGAGTGELFF.

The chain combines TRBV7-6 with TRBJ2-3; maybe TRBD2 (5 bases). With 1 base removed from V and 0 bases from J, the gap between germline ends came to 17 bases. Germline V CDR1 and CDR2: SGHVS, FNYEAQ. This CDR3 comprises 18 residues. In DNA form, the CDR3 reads TGTGCCAGCAGCTTAGGCCCCGAGAGCGGCTCTAGCACAGATACGCAGTATTTT. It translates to CASSLGPESGSSTDTQYF.

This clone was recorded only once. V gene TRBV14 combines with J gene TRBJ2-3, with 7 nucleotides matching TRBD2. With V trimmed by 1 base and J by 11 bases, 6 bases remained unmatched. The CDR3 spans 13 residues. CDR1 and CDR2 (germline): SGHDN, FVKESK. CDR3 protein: CASSQAASGGQYF. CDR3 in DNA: TGTGCCAGCAGCCAAGCTGCTAGCGGAGGGCAGTATTTT.

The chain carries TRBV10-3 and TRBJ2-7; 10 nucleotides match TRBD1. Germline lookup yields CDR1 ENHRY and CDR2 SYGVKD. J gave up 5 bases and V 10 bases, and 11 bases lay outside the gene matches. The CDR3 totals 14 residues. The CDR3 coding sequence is TGTGCCACGACCCCGGGACAGGGGACCCACGAGCAGTACTTC. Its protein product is CATTPGQGTHEQYF.

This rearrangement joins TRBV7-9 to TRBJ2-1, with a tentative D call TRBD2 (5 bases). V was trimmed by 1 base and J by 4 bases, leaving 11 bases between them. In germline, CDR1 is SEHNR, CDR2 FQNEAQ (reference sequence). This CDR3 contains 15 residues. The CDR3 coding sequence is TGTGCCAGCAGCTTAGGATCTAGAGGGTACAATGAGCAGTTCTTC. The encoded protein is CASSLGSRGYNEQFF.

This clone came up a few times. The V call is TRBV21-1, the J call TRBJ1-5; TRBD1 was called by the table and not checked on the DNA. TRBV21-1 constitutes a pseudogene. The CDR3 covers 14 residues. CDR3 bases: TGTGCCAGCAGCAAAGGCCGCTTCCAGCAGCCCCAGCATTTT. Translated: CASSKGRFQQPQHF.

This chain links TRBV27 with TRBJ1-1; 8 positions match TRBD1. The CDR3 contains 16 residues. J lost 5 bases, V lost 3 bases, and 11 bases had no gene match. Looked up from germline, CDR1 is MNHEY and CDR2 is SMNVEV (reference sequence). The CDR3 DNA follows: TGTGCCAGCAGTTTTCTTGGACAGGGAGGGTATACTGAAGCTTTCTTT. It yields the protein CASSFLGQGGYTEAFF.

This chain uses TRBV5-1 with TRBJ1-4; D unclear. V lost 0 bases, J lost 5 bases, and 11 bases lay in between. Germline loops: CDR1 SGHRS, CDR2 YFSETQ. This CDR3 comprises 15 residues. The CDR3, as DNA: TGCGCCAGCAGCTTGGCAGGCCTTCAGAATGAAAAACTGTTTTTT. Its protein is CASSLAGLQNEKLFF. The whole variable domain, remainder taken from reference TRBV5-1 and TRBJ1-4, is KAGVTQTPRYLIKTRGQQVTLSCSPISGHRSVSWYQQTPGQGLQFLFEYFSETQRNKGNFPGRFSGRQFSNSRSEMNVSTLELGDSALYLCASSLAGLQNEKLFFGSGTQLSVL.

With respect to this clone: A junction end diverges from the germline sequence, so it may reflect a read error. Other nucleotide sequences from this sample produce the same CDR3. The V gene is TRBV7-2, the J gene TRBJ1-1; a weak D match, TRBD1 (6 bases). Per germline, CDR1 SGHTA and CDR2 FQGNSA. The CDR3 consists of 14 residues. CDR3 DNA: TGTGCCAGCAGCTTACTCACAAACAGGGCTGAAGCCTTCTTT. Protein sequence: CASSLLTNRAEAFF.

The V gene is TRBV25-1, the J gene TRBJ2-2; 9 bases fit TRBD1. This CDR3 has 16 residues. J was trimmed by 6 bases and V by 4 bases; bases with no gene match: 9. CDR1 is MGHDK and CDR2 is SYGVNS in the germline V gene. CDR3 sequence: CASSGLGQGLSGELFF. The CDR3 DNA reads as TGTGCCAGCAGTGGATTGGGACAGGGTCTTTCCGGGGAGCTGTTTTTT.

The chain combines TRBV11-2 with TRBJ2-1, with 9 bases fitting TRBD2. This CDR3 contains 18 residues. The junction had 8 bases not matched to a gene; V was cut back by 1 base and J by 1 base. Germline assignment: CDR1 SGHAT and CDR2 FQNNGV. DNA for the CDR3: TGTGCCAGCAGCTTAGGACGTCGGACTAGCGAATCCTACAATGAGCAGTTCTTC. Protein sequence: CASSLGRRTSESYNEQFF.

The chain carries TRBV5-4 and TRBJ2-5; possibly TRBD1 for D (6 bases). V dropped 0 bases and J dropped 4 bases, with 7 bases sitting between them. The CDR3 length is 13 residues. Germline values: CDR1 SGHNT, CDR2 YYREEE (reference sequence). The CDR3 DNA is TGTGCCAGCAGCTTGGAACAGGGAGAGACCCAGTACTTC. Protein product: CASSLEQGETQYF.

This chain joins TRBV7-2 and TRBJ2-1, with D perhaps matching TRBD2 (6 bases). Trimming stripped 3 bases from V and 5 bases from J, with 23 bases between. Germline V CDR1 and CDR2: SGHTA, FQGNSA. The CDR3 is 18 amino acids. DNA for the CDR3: TGTGCCAGCAGCTTCTCCCCGGGGACTCTCAGCCTACACAATGAGCAGTTCTTC. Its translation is CASSFSPGTLSLHNEQFF.

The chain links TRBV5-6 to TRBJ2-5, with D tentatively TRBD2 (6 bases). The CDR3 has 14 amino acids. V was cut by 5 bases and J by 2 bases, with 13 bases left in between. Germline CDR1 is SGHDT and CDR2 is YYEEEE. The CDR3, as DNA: TGTGCCAGCAGTCCCGGAGGAGGGCAAGAGACCCAGTACTTC. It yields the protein CASSPGGGQETQYF.

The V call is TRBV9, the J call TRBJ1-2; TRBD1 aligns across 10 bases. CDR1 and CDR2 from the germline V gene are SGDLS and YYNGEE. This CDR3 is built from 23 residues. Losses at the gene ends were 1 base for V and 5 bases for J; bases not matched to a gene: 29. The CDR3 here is CASSVSAGPGQGLYGGNLYGYTF. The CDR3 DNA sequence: TGTGCCAGCAGCGTATCCGCAGGGCCGGGACAGGGGTTGTATGGTGGTAACTTATATGGCTACACCTTC.

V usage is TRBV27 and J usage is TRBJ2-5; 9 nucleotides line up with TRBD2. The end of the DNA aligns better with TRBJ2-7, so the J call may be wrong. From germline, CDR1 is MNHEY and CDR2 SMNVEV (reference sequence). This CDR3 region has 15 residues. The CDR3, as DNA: TGTGCCAGCAGCCGTAGCGGGAGACCCCCCTACGAGCAGTACTTC. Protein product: CASSRSGRPPYEQYF.

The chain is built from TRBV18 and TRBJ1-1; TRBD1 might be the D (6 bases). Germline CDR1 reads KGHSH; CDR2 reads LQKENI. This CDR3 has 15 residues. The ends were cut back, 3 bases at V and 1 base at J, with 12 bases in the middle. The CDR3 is CASSPRTEGNTEAFF. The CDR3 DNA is TGTGCCAGCTCACCGCGGACAGAGGGGAACACTGAAGCTTTCTTT. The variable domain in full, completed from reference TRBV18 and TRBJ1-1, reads NAGVMQNPRHLVRRRGQEARLRCSPMKGHSHVYWYRQLPEEGLKFMVYLQKENIIDESGMPKERFSAEFPKEGPSILRIQQVVRGDSAAYFCASSPRTEGNTEAFFGQGTRLTVV.